This note documents a single TCR beta chain sequence. V was cut by 2 bases and J by 1 base, with 10 bases left in between. CDR1 and CDR2 from the germline V gene are WNHNN and SYGVQD (reference sequence). This CDR3 region has 15 residues. The data derive from a study of T cell responses to AZD1222 COVID-19 vaccine. TCRdb keeps only in-frame clones here, not all; method: immunoSEQ multiplex PCR. The sample gives around 110,000 clones, about nine tenths of which show up once; approximately 5.6% is in the top ten. The input for sequencing was peripheral blood, taken 28 days after the second AZD1222 dose. The sequence came from an adult who received the AZD1222 COVID-19 vaccine. The chain uses TRBV10-1 and TRBJ2-3; D possibly corresponds to TRBD2 (5 bases). The CDR3 DNA sequence: TGCGCCAGCAGTGAGGTCGTTAGCGGCACAGATACGCAGTATTTT. Amino acids: CASSEVVSGTDTQYF.